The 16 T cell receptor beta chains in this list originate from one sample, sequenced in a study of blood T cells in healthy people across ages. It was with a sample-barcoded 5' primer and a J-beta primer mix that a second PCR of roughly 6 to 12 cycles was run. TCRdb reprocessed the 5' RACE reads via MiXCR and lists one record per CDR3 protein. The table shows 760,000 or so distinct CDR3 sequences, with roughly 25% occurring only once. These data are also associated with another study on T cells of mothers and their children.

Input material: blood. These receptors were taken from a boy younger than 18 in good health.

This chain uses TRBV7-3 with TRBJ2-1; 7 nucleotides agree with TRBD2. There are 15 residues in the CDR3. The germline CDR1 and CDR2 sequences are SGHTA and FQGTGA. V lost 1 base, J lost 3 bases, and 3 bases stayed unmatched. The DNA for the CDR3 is TGTGCCAGCAGCTTAAGGAGCGGGGACTACAATGAGCAGTTCTTC. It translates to CASSLRSGDYNEQFF.

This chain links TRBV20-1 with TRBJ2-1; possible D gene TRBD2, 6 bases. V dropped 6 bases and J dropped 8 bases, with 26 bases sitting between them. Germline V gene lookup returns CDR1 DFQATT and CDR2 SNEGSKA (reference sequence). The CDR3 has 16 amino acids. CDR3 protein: CSASPIPSETADEQFF. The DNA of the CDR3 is TGCAGTGCCAGCCCGATTCCTAGCGAAACCGCCGATGAGCAGTTCTTC.

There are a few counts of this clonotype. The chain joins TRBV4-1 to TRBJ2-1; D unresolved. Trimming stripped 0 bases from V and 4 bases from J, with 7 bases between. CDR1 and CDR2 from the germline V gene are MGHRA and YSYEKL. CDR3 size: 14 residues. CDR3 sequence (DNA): TGCGCCAGCAGCCAAGATCACGGATACAATGAGCAGTTCTTC. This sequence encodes CASSQDHGYNEQFF.

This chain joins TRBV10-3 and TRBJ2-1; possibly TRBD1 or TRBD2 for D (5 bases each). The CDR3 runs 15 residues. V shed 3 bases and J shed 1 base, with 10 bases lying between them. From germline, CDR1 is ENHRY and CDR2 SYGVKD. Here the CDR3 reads CAISDVEGSYNEQFF. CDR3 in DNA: TGTGCCATCAGTGATGTCGAGGGGTCCTACAATGAGCAGTTCTTC.

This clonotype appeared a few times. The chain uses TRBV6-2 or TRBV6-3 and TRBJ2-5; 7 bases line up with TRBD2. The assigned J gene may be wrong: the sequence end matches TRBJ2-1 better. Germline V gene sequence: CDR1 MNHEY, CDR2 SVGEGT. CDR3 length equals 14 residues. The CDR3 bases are TGTGCCAGCAGTTACTCTACGGGGGGCAATGAGCAGTTCTTC. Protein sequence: CASSYSTGGNEQFF.

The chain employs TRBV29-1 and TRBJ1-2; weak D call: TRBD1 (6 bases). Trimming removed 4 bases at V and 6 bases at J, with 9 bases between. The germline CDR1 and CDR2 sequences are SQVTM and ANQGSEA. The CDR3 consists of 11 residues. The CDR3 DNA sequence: TGCAGCGTTGTGACAGGTGATGGCTACACCTTC. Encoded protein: CSVVTGDGYTF. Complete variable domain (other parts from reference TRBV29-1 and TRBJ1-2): SAVISQKPSRDICQRGTSLTIQCQVDSQVTMMFWYRQQPGQSLTLIATANQGSEATYESGFVIDKFPISRPNLTFSTLTVSNMSPEDSSIYLCSVVTGDGYTFGSGTRLTVV.

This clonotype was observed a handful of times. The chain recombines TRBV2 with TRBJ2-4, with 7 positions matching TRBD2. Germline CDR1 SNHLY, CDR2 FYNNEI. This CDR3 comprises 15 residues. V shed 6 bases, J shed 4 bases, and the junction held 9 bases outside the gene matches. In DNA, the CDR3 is TGTGCCAGCAGGGACCCCCCGGGACTAAAAAACATTCAGTACTTC. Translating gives CASRDPPGLKNIQYF.

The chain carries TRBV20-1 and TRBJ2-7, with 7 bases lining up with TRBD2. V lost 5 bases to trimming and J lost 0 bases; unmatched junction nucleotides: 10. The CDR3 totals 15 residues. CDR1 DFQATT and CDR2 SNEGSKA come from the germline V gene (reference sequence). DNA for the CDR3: TGCAGTGCTTCTTCAGCGGGGCCAGTCTCCTACGAGCAGTACTTC. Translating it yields CSASSAGPVSYEQYF.

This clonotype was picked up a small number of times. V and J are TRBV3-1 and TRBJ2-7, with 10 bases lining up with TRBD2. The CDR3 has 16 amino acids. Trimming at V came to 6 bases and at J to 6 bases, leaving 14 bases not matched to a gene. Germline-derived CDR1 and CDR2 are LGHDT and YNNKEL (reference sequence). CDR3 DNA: TGTGCCAGCAGACCGAGCGGGACTAGCGATTCGGGCGAGCAGTACTTC. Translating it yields CASRPSGTSDSGEQYF.

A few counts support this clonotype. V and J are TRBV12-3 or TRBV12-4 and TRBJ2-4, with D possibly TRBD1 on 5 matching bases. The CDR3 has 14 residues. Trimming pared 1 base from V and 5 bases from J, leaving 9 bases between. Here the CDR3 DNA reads TGTGCCAGCAGTTTAGGACAGTTGGAAAACATTCAGTACTTC. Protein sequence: CASSLGQLENIQYF.

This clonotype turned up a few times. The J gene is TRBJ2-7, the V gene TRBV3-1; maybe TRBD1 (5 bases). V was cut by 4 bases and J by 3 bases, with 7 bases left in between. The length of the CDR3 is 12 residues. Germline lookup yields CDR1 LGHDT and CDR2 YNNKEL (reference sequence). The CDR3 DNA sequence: TGTGCCAGCAGCCGACAGTTCTACGAGCAGTACTTC. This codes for CASSRQFYEQYF.

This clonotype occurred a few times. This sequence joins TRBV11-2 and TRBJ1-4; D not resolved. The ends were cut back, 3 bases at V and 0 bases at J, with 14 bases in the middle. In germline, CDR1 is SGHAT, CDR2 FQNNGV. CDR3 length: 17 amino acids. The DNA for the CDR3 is TGTGCCAGCAGCTTTGGTCAGGCAATTGCAACTAATGAAAAACTGTTTTTT. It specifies CASSFGQAIATNEKLFF.

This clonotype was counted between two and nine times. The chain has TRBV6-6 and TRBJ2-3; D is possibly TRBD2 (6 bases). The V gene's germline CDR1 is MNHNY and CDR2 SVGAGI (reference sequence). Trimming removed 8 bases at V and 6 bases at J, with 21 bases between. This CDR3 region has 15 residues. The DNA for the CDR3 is TGTGCCAGCTGCCGTCCCGACGTTGGAGGGGATACGCAGTATTTT. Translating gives CASCRPDVGGDTQYF.

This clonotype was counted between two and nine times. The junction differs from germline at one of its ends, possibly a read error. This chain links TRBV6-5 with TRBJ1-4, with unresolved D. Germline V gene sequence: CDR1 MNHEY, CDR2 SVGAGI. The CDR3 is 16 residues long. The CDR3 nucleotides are TGTGCCAGCAGCTACTCGTTTGCAGGATTGGGTGAAAAACTGTTTTTT. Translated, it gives CASSYSFAGLGEKLFF.

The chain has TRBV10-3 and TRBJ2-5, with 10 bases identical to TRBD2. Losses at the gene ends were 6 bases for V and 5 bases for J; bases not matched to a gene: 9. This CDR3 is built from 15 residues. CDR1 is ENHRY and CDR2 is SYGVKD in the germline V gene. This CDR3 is CAIRSRLAGEETQYF. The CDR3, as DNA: TGTGCCATCAGATCGCGGCTAGCGGGAGAGGAGACCCAGTACTTC.

The CDR3, as DNA: TGCAGTGCTAGAGCCAGAGCCTATGGCTACACCTTC. Its translation is CSARARAYGYTF. This rearrangement joins TRBV20-1 to TRBJ1-2; D remains unclear. V lost 1 base and J 4 bases, leaving 7 bases between the germline ends. The CDR3 totals 12 residues. Germline values: CDR1 DFQATT, CDR2 SNEGSKA (reference sequence).